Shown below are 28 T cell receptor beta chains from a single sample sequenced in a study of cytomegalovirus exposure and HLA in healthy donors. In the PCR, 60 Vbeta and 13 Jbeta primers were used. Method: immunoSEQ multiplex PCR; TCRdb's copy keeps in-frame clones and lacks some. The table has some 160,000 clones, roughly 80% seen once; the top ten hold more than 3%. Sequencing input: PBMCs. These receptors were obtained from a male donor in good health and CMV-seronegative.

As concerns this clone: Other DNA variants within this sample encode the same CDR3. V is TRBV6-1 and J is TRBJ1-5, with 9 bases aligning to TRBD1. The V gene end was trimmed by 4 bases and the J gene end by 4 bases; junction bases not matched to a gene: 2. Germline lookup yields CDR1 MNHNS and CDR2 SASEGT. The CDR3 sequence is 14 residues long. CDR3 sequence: CASSVQGANQPQHF. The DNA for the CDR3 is TGTGCCAGCAGTGTACAGGGGGCGAATCAGCCCCAGCATTTT.

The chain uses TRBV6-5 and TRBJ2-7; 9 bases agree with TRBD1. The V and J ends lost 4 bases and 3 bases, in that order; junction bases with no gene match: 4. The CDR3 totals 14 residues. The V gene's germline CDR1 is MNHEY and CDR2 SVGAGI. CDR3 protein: CASSSYRGHYEQYF. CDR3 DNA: TGTGCCAGCAGTTCCTACAGGGGGCACTACGAGCAGTACTTC.

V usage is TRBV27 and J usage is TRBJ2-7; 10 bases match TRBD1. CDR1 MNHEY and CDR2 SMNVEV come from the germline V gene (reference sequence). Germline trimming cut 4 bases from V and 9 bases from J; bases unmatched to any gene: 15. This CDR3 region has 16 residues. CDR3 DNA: TGTGCCAGCAGTTGGGGTCTAGGACAGGGGGTTTCAGTGCAGTACTTC. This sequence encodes CASSWGLGQGVSVQYF.

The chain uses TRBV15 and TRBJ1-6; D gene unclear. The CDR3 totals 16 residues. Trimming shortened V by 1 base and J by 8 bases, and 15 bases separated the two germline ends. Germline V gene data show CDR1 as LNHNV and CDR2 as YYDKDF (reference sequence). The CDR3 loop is CATSRVGIDPDSPLHF. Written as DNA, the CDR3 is TGTGCCACCAGCAGAGTGGGCATCGACCCCGATTCACCCCTCCACTTT.

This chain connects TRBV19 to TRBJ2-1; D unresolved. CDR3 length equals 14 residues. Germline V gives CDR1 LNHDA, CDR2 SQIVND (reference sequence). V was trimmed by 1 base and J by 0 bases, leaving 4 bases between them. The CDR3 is CASSIGNSYNEQFF. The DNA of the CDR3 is TGTGCCAGTAGTATAGGTAACTCCTACAATGAGCAGTTCTTC.

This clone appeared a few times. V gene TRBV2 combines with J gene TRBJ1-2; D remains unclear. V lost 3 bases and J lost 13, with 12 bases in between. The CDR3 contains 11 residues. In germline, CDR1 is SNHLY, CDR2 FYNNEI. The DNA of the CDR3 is TGTGCCAGCAGTGATCCTCCCCCCCTCACCTTC. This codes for CASSDPPPLTF.

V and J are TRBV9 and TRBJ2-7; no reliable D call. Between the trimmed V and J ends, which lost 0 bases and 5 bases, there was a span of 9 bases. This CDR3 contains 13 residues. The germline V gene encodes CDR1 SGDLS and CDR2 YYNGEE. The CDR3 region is CASSVAPGDEQYF. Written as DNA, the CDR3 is TGTGCCAGCAGCGTAGCCCCAGGCGACGAGCAGTACTTC.

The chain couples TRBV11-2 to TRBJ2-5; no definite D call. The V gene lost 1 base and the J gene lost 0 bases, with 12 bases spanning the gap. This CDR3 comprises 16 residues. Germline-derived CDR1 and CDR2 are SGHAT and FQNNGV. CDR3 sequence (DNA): TGTGCCAGCAGCTTAGCGCTCCTACCGTACCAAGAGACCCAGTACTTC. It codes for CASSLALLPYQETQYF.

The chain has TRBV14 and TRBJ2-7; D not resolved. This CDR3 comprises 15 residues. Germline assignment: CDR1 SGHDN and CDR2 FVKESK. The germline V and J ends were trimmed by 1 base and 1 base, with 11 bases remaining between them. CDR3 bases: TGTGCCAGCAGCCAAGTCCATTATGAGTCCTACGAGCAGTACTTC. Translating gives CASSQVHYESYEQYF.

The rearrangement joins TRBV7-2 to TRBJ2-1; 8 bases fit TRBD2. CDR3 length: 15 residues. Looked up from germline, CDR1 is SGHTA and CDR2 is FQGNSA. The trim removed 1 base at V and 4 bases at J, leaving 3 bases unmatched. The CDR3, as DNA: TGTGCCAGCAGCTTAGTCCCGGGGGGGTACAATGAGCAGTTCTTC. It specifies CASSLVPGGYNEQFF.

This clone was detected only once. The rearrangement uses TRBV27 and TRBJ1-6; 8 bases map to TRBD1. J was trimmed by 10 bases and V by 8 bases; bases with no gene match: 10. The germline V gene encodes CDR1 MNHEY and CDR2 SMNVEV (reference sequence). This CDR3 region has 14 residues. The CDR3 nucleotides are TGTGCCAGCCGGAACGGACAGGGAAGATCACCCCTCCACTTT. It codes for CASRNGQGRSPLHF.

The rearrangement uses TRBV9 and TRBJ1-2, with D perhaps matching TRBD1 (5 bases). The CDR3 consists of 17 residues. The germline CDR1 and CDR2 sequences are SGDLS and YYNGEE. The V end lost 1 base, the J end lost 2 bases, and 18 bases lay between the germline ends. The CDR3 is CASSVLKGPYTNYGYTF. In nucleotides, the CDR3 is TGTGCCAGCAGCGTACTGAAGGGGCCTTACACGAACTATGGCTACACCTTC.

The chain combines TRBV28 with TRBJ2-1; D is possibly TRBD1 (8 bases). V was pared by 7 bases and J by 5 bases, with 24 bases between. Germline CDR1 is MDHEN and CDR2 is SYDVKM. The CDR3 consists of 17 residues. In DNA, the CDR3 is TGTGCCAGCACCCTACAGGGGGGGAAGGGGGCCCACAATGAGCAGTTCTTC. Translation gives CASTLQGGKGAHNEQFF.

The CDR3 here is CASSYRAGTGNTGELFF. CDR3 DNA sequence: TGCGCCAGCAGCTACCGGGCTGGGACAGGGAACACCGGGGAGCTGTTTTTT. This chain joins TRBV5-1 and TRBJ2-2; the match to TRBD1 covers 8 bases. This CDR3 has 17 amino acids. V lost 3 bases to trimming and J lost 1 base; unmatched junction nucleotides: 8. In germline, CDR1 is SGHRS, CDR2 YFSETQ.

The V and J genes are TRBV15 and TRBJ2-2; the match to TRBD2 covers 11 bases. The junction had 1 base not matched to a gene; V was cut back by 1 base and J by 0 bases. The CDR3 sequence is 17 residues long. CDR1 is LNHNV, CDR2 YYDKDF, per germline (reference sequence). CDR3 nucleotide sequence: TGTGCCACCAGCAGAGGGGGACTAGCGGCGAACACCGGGGAGCTGTTTTTT. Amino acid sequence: CATSRGGLAANTGELFF. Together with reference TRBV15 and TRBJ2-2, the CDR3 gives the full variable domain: DAMVIQNPRYQVTQFGKPVTLSCSQTLNHNVMYWYQQKSSQAPKLLFHYYDKDFNNEADTPDNFQSRRPNTSFCFLDIRSPGLGDTAMYLCATSRGGLAANTGELFFGEGSRLTVL.

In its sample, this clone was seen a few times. The CDR3 sequence is CASSEVNTEKLFF. The CDR3 region has the DNA TGTGCCAGCAGTGAAGTTAACACAGAAAAACTGTTTTTT. The chain is built from TRBV6-1 and TRBJ1-4; D gene uncertain. This CDR3 contains 13 residues. V dropped 1 base and J dropped 8 bases, with 8 bases sitting between them. Per germline, CDR1 MNHNS and CDR2 SASEGT.

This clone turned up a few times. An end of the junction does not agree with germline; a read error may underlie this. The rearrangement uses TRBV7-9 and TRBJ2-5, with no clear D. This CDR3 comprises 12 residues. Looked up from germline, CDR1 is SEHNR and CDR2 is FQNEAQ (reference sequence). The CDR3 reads CSSSLTLETQYF. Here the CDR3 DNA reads TGTTCCAGCAGCTTAACTCTAGAGACCCAGTACTTC.

The CDR3 region is CASSISGIGSNQPQHF. For the CDR3, the DNA is TGTGCCAGTAGTATATCCGGGATTGGTAGCAATCAGCCCCAGCATTTT. The chain uses TRBV19 and TRBJ1-5; D unresolved. There are 16 residues in the CDR3. Germline CDR1 LNHDA, CDR2 SQIVND (reference sequence). V dropped 2 bases and J dropped 0 bases, with 11 bases sitting between them.

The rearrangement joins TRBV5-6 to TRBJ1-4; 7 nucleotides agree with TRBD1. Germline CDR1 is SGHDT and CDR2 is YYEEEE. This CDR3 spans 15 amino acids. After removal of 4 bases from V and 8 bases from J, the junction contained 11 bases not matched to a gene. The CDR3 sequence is CASSPPGTENEKLFF. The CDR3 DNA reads TGTGCCAGCAGCCCCCCCGGGACAGAGAACGAAAAACTGTTTTTT. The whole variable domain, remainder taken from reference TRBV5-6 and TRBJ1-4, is DAGVTQSPTHLIKTRGQQVTLRCSPKSGHDTVSWYQQALGQGPQFIFQYYEEEERQRGNFPDRFSGHQFPNYSSELNVNALLLGDSALYLCASSPPGTENEKLFFGSGTQLSVL.

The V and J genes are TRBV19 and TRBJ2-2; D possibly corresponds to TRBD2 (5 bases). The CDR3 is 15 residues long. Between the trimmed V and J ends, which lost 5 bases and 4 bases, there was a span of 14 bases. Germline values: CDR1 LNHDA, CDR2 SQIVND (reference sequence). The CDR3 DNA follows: TGTGCCAGTAGTTGGTTTCCGGGAATCACCGGGGAGCTGTTTTTT. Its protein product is CASSWFPGITGELFF.

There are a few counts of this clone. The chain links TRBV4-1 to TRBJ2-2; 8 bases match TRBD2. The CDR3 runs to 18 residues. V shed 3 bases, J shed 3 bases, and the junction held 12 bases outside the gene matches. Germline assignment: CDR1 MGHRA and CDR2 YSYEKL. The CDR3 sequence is CASSHPFGASGHTGELFF. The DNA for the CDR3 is TGCGCCAGCAGCCACCCCTTTGGCGCTAGCGGGCACACCGGGGAGCTGTTTTTT.

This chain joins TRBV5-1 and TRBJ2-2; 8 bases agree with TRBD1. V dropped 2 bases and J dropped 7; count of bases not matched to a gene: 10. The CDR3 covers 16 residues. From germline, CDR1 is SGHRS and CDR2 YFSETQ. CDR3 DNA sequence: TGCGCCAGCAGCTTCCTGCGGACAGGGATTGTCGGGGAGCTGTTTTTT. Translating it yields CASSFLRTGIVGELFF.

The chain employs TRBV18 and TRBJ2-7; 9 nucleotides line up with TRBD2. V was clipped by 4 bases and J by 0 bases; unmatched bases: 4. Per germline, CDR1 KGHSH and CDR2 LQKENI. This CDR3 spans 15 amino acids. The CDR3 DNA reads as TGTGCCAGCTCACTAGCGGGAGACACCTCCTACGAGCAGTACTTC. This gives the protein CASSLAGDTSYEQYF.

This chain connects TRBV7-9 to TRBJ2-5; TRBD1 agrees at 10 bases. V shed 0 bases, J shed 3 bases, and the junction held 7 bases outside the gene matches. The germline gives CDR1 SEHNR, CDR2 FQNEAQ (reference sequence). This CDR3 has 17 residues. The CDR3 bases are TGTGCCAGCAGCTTAGCGGAGGGACAGGGGAAGAAAGAGACCCAGTACTTC. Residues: CASSLAEGQGKKETQYF.

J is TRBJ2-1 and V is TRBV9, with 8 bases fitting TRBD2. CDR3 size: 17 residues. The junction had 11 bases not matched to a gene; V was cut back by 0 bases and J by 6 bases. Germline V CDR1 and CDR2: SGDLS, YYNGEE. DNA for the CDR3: TGTGCCAGCAGCGTAGAATTATCGGGACTAGTAGCCAATGAGCAGTTCTTC. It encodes CASSVELSGLVANEQFF.

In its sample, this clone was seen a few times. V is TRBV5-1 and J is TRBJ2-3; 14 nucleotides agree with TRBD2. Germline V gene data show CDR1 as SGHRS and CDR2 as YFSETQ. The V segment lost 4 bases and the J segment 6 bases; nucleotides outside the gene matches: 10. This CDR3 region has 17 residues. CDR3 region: CASSLGLAGGSVDTQYF. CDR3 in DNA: TGCGCCAGCAGCCTAGGACTAGCGGGAGGAAGCGTTGATACGCAGTATTTT.

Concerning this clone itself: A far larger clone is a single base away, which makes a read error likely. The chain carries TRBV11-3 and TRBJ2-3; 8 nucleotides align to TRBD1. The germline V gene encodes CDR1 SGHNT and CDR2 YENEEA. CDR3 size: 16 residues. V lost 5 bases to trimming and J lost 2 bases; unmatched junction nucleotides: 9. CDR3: CASSPTGEHFTDTQYF. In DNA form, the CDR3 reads TGTGCCAGCAGCCCGACAGGGGAGCACTTCACAGATACGCAGTATTTT.

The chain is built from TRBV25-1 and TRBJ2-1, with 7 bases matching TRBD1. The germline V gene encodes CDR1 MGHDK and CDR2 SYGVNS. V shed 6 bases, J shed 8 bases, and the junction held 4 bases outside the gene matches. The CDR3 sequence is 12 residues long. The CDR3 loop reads CASSRGGYEQFF. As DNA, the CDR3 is TGTGCCAGCAGCCGAGGGGGCTATGAGCAGTTCTTC. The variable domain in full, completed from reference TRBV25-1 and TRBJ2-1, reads EADIYQTPRYLVIGTGKKITLECSQTMGHDKMYWYQQDPGMELHLIHYSYGVNSTEKGDLSSESTVSRIRTEHFPLTLESARPSHTSQYLCASSRGGYEQFFGPGTRLTVL.